This passage covers 29 T cell receptor beta chains from one sample sequenced in a study of T-cell reconstitution after alpha-beta-depleted transplantation in children. The library targeted TCRbeta and was prepared with unique molecular identifiers. TCRdb reprocessed the PCR reads with MiXCR, giving one entry per CDR3 protein. Here the sample spans tens of thousands of distinct CDR3 sequences, about 14% being singletons. The sequencing here drew on PBMCs, mostly from graft donor cells, taken 180 days after TCRalphabeta/CD19-depleted stem cell transplant. The receptors shown here come from a male patient between 2 and 10 years old who had a stem cell transplant for acute lymphoblastic leukemia, so the T cells may come from the graft donor.

This clonotype was picked up many times. CDR3 coding DNA: TGCAGCGTTGAAGGCCGTGGGGGGACGCCATGGGTGTCAGATACGCAGTATTTT. This codes for CSVEGRGGTPWVSDTQYF. The chain employs TRBV29-1 and TRBJ2-3; perhaps TRBD2 as D (6 bases). Germline lookup yields CDR1 SQVTM and CDR2 ANQGSEA. This CDR3 is built from 18 residues. V lost 1 base and J lost 4, with 24 bases in between.

The sample holds many counts of this clonotype. The chain carries TRBV5-1 and TRBJ2-3; D might be TRBD1 (6 bases). V was pared by 10 bases and J by 6 bases, with 18 bases between. The CDR3 covers 13 residues. CDR1 and CDR2 from the germline V gene are SGHRS and YFSETQ. CDR3 in amino acids: CAVRGKVTDTQYF. Here the CDR3 DNA reads TGCGCCGTTAGGGGGAAAGTCACGGATACGCAGTATTTT.

The V and J genes are TRBV4-3 and TRBJ2-3; D is perhaps TRBD2 (6 bases). Germline CDR1 is LGHNA and CDR2 is YSLEER. This CDR3 spans 13 amino acids. V lost 0 bases to trimming and J lost 11 bases, with 12 bases between them. CDR3 in DNA: TGCGCCAGCAGCCAAGATGGGCGGGACTGGCAGTATTTT. Residues: CASSQDGRDWQYF.

The rearrangement uses TRBV19 and TRBJ2-1, with TRBD2 matching over 11 bases. Germline trimming cut 4 bases from V and 6 bases from J; bases unmatched to any gene: 8. This CDR3 is 16 amino acids long. From germline, CDR1 is LNHDA and CDR2 SQIVND (reference sequence). The CDR3 loop reads CASSNSLAGDSNEQFF. The CDR3 DNA reads TGTGCCAGTAGTAACTCACTAGCGGGAGATAGCAATGAGCAGTTCTTC.

The chain links TRBV2 to TRBJ2-1; a possible D gene is TRBD2 (6 bases). The germline gives CDR1 SNHLY, CDR2 FYNNEI. The CDR3 extends over 14 amino acids. Trimming removed 8 bases at V and 8 bases at J, with 19 bases between. The DNA for the CDR3 is TGTGCCAGCGCCGGAGCTAGCGCAAGCCATGAGCAGTTCTTC. As protein: CASAGASASHEQFF.

This rearrangement joins TRBV7-9 to TRBJ2-5; D is possibly TRBD2 (6 bases). V was pared by 5 bases and J by 5 bases, with 21 bases between. In germline, CDR1 is SEHNR, CDR2 FQNEAQ (reference sequence). The CDR3 covers 16 residues. The CDR3 nucleotides read TGTGCCAGCAGCCCGTCGGTGGGACTCCTCCTGGAGACCCAGTACTTC. Translated: CASSPSVGLLLETQYF. Using reference TRBV7-9 and TRBJ2-5 for the parts outside the CDR3, the full variable domain is DTGVSQNPRHKITKRGQNVTFRCDPISEHNRLYWYRQTLGQGPEFLTYFQNEAQLEKSRLLSDRFSAERPKGSFSTLEIQRTEQGDSAMYLCASSPSVGLLLETQYFGPGTRLLVL.

V and J are TRBV5-8 and TRBJ2-7; the D gene could be TRBD1 or TRBD2 (5 bases each). This CDR3 comprises 13 residues. The germline gives CDR1 SGHTS, CDR2 YDEGEE. Trimming pared 4 bases from V and 4 bases from J, leaving 12 bases between. The CDR3 region has the DNA TGTGCCAGCAGCGTCGCGAGGGGATACGAGCAGTACTTC. Translated, it gives CASSVARGYEQYF.

This clonotype has a handful of counts. This sequence joins TRBV20-1 and TRBJ1-1, with D tentatively TRBD1 (6 bases). The CDR3 is made up of 12 amino acids. Trimming cost V 6 bases and J 3 bases, with 11 bases left between them. Germline loops: CDR1 DFQATT, CDR2 SNEGSKA (reference sequence). DNA of the CDR3: TGCAGTGCAAGACAGGCCCACACTGAAGCTTTCTTT. It yields the protein CSARQAHTEAFF.

This clonotype turned up a few times. This chain links TRBV5-6 with TRBJ2-1, with D unclear. The germline V and J ends were trimmed by 4 bases and 8 bases, with 19 bases remaining between them. Germline CDR1 and CDR2: SGHDT and YYEEEE. This CDR3 comprises 15 residues. The CDR3 nucleotides are TGTGCCAGCAGCCTATCACCCGTCTTAACCCATGAGCAGTTCTTC. This sequence encodes CASSLSPVLTHEQFF.

J is TRBJ2-3 and V is TRBV4-3, with D hard to call. In germline, CDR1 is LGHNA, CDR2 YSLEER. Trimming pared 0 bases from V and 2 bases from J, leaving 21 bases between. CDR3 length: 19 amino acids. CDR3 amino acids: CASSQDYLGRTPLTDTQYF. The CDR3 nucleotides read TGCGCCAGCAGCCAAGACTACTTAGGACGAACTCCACTCACAGATACGCAGTATTTT.

This clonotype was picked up a small number of times. This chain links TRBV9 with TRBJ1-2; TRBD1 matches at 8 bases. The CDR3 covers 13 residues. The germline V gene has CDR1 SGDLS and CDR2 YYNGEE. Trimming cost V 5 bases and J 10 bases; bases outside gene matches: 10. The CDR3: CASRDPPGQAYTF. In DNA form, the CDR3 reads TGTGCCAGCAGGGATCCTCCGGGACAGGCCTACACCTTC.

This clonotype was seen at least ten times. This chain links TRBV5-1 with TRBJ2-2; D not certain. Germline values: CDR1 SGHRS, CDR2 YFSETQ. V was shortened by 3 bases and J by 5 bases, with 2 bases between the two germline ends. CDR3 size: 11 residues. CDR3 sequence: CASSSTGELFF. Written as DNA, the CDR3 is TGCGCCAGCAGCTCGACCGGGGAGCTGTTTTTT.

This clonotype was seen more than once but under ten times. Sequence at one end of the junction differs from germline and may be a read error. The chain links TRBV7-7 to TRBJ2-1, with D unclear. This CDR3 comprises 12 residues. The V gene's germline CDR1 is SSHAT and CDR2 FNYEAQ (reference sequence). In DNA, the CDR3 is TGTGCTAGCAGCTTATCCCAGCTAGGGCAGTTCTTC. Protein sequence: CASSLSQLGQFF.

This clonotype has a handful of counts. V is TRBV28 and J is TRBJ1-2, with D tentatively TRBD1 (6 bases). Trimming stripped 5 bases from V and 3 bases from J, with 10 bases between. Germline CDR1 is MDHEN and CDR2 is SYDVKM. This CDR3 has 13 amino acids. The DNA of the CDR3 is TGTGCCAGCAGTCTAAGGGGGTACTATGGCTACACCTTC. Translation gives CASSLRGYYGYTF.

The rearrangement joins TRBV20-1 to TRBJ2-3; 15 nucleotides match TRBD2. V was pared by 6 bases and J by 4 bases, with 2 bases of the junction left unmatched. CDR1 is DFQATT, CDR2 SNEGSKA, per germline (reference sequence). This CDR3 has 14 amino acids. The CDR3 DNA sequence: TGCAGTGCGGGGACTAGCGGGAGGTCAGATACGCAGTATTTT. It is translated as CSAGTSGRSDTQYF.

This clonotype has only a few counts. The rearrangement links TRBV4-3 to TRBJ1-4; 11 positions agree with TRBD1. The ends lost 0 bases at V and 2 bases at J; junction bases unmatched: 11. Germline V gene data show CDR1 as LGHNA and CDR2 as YSLEER. There are 20 residues in the CDR3. CDR3 loop: CASSQDLRTGGYRTNEKLFF. The CDR3 bases are TGCGCCAGCAGCCAAGATTTACGGACAGGGGGCTATAGGACTAATGAAAAACTGTTTTTT.

This clonotype has at least ten counts. The V call is TRBV5-1, the J call TRBJ2-7; unclear D gene. CDR1 and CDR2 (germline): SGHRS, YFSETQ. The CDR3 contains 13 residues. Trimming took off 0 bases at V and 1 base at J, with 5 bases between the two ends. CDR3 protein: CASSLGVSYEQYF. The CDR3 bases are TGCGCCAGCAGCTTGGGGGTTTCCTACGAGCAGTACTTC.

The chain uses TRBV12-3 or TRBV12-4 and TRBJ1-2; D may be TRBD1 (5 bases). Between the trimmed V and J ends, which lost 7 bases and 5 bases, there was a span of 23 bases. The CDR3 has 16 amino acids. The CDR3 is CASNTRDFSPWYGYTF. The CDR3 nucleotides read TGTGCCAGCAATACCCGGGACTTCTCACCTTGGTATGGCTACACCTTC.

The table lists this clonotype with a few counts. The chain combines TRBV7-3 with TRBJ2-7; TRBD2 agrees at 11 bases. This CDR3 is built from 14 residues. The V gene end was trimmed by 5 bases and the J gene end by 7 bases; junction bases not matched to a gene: 7. Germline V gives CDR1 SGHTA, CDR2 FQGTGA. The CDR3 DNA reads as TGTGCCAGCAGCCCCACTAGCGGGAGTGGGGAGCAGTACTTC. Amino acid sequence: CASSPTSGSGEQYF. Looking up the rest from reference TRBV7-3 and TRBJ2-7 gives the full variable domain: GAGVSQTPSNKVTEKGKYVELRCDPISGHTALYWYRQSLGQGPEFLIYFQGTGAADDSGLPNDRFFAVRPEGSVSTLKIQRTERGDSAVYLCASSPTSGSGEQYFGPGTRLTVT.

This clonotype showed up many times. The V gene is TRBV12-3 or TRBV12-4, the J gene TRBJ1-1; the D is unclear. The CDR3 is 11 residues long. V lost 3 bases and J 6 bases, leaving 5 bases between the germline ends. The CDR3: CASSFRSEAFF. Here the CDR3 DNA reads TGTGCCAGCAGTTTTCGATCTGAAGCTTTCTTT.

This clonotype has more than one count but fewer than ten. The chain carries TRBV12-3 or TRBV12-4 and TRBJ2-7, with 11 bases aligning to TRBD2. The length of the CDR3 is 18 residues. V dropped 1 base and J dropped 4; count of bases not matched to a gene: 12. This chain's CDR3 is CASSLETPSGGSPYEQYF. Written as DNA, the CDR3 is TGTGCCAGCAGTTTAGAAACCCCTAGCGGGGGGTCCCCTTACGAGCAGTACTTC.

CDR3 sequence: CSARDGSSNQPQHF. The CDR3 nucleotides are TGCAGTGCTAGAGATGGCTCGAGCAATCAGCCCCAGCATTTT. The chain has TRBV20-1 and TRBJ1-5; D uncertain. Germline V lookup: CDR1 DFQATT, CDR2 SNEGSKA (reference sequence). The CDR3 runs to 14 residues. V lost 0 bases to trimming and J lost 1 base, with 7 bases between them.

Only a few counts were recorded for this clonotype. The chain employs TRBV7-2 and TRBJ1-5, with TRBD1 matching 8 bases. Germline CDR1 SGHTA, CDR2 FQGNSA. The CDR3 runs to 15 residues. The V and J ends lost 3 bases and 3 bases, in that order; junction bases with no gene match: 4. This CDR3 is CASSFQGAVNQPQHF. In DNA, the CDR3 is TGTGCCAGCAGCTTCCAGGGGGCGGTCAATCAGCCCCAGCATTTT.

This clonotype has ten or more counts. The chain carries TRBV20-1 and TRBJ2-1, with D unclear. Germline lookup yields CDR1 DFQATT and CDR2 SNEGSKA (reference sequence). This CDR3 is built from 14 residues. Trimming pared 4 bases from V and 9 bases from J, leaving 19 bases between. The DNA for the CDR3 is TGCAGTGCTAACCGAGACCCCGGCGACGGTGAGCAGTTCTTC. Encoded protein: CSANRDPGDGEQFF.

This CDR3 reads CASSTPGTSTDTQYF. In DNA, the CDR3 is TGTGCCAGCAGCACCCCAGGGACTTCCACAGATACGCAGTATTTT. The V and J genes are TRBV12-3 or TRBV12-4 and TRBJ2-3; D is possibly TRBD2 (6 bases). There are 15 residues in the CDR3. V was pared by 6 bases and J by 2 bases, with 15 bases between.

The chain uses TRBV7-2 and TRBJ1-1; no firm D call. Trimming stripped 8 bases from V and 0 bases from J, with 7 bases between. This CDR3 spans 12 amino acids. Germline-derived CDR1 and CDR2 are SGHTA and FQGNSA. The DNA for the CDR3 is TGTGCCAGCTCACCGCTGAACACTGAAGCTTTCTTT. This gives the protein CASSPLNTEAFF.

The J gene is TRBJ1-6, the V gene TRBV5-5, with 8 positions matching TRBD1. The junction had 7 bases not matched to a gene; V was cut back by 4 bases and J by 10 bases. CDR3 size: 14 residues. Germline values: CDR1 SGHKS, CDR2 YYEKEE (reference sequence). The CDR3 loop is CASSLGQGGSPLHF. The DNA of the CDR3 is TGTGCCAGCAGCCTTGGACAGGGAGGATCACCCCTCCACTTT.

The sample holds many counts of this clonotype. The chain combines TRBV20-1 with TRBJ2-1; the D is unclear. Germline CDR1 reads DFQATT; CDR2 reads SNEGSKA (reference sequence). V was pared by 2 bases and J by 3 bases, with 11 bases between. This CDR3 region has 14 residues. Here the CDR3 reads CSARSFRDYNEQFF. CDR3 DNA: TGCAGTGCTAGATCCTTTCGAGACTACAATGAGCAGTTCTTC.

J is TRBJ1-2 and V is TRBV28, with TRBD1 as a possible D gene (5 bases). CDR3 length: 14 residues. The V gene lost 8 bases and the J gene lost 0 bases, with 13 bases spanning the gap. Germline V lookup: CDR1 MDHEN, CDR2 SYDVKM. CDR3 residues: CASGGTVANYGYTF. CDR3 nucleotides: TGTGCCAGCGGGGGGACGGTAGCTAACTATGGCTACACCTTC.